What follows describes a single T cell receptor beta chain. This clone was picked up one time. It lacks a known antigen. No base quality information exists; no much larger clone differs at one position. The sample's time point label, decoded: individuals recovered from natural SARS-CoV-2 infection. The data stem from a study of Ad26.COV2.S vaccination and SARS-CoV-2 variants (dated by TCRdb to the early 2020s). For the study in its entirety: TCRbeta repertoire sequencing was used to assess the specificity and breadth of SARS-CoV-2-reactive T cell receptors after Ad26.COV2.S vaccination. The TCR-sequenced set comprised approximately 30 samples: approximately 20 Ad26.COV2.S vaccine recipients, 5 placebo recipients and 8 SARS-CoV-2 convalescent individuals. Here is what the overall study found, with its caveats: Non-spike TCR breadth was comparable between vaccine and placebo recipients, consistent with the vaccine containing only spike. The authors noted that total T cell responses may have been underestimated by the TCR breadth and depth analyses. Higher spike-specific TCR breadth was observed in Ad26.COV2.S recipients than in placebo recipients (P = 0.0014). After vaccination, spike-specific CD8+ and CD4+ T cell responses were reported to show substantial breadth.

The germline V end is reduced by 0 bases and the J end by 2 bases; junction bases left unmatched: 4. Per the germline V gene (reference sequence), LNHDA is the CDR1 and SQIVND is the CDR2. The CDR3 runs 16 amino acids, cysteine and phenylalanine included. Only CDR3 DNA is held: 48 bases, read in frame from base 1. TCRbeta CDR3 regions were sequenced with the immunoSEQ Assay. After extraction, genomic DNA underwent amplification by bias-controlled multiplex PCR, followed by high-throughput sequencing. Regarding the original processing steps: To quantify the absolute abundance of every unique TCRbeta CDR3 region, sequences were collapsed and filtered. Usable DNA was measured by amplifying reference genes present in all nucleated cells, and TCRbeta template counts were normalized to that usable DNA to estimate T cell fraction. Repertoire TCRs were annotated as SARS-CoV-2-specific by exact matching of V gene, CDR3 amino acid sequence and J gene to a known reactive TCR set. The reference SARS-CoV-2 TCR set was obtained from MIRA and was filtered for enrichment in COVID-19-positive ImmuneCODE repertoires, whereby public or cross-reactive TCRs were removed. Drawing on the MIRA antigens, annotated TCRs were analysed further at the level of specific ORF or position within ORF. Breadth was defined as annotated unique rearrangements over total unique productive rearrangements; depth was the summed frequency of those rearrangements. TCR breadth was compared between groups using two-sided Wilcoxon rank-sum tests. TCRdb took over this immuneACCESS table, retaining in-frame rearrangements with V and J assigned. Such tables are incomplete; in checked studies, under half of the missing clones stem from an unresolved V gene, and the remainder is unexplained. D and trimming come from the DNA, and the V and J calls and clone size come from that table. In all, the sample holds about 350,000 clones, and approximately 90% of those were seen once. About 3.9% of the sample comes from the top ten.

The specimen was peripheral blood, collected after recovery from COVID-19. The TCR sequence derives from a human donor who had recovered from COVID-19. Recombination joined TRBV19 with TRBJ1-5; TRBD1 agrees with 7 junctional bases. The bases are TGTGCCAGTAGTATAGACAGGGGGGTTGGCAATCAGCCCCAGCATTTT. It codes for CASSIDRGVGNQPQHF.